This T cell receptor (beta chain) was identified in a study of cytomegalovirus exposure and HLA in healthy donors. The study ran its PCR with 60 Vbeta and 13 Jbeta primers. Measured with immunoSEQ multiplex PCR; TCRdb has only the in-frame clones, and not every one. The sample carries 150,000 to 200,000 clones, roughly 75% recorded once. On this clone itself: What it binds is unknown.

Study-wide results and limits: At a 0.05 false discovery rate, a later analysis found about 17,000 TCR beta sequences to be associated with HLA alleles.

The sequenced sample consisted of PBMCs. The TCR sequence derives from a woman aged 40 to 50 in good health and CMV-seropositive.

CDR3 amino acids: CASSLGKGAVREQFF. CDR3 nucleotide sequence: TGTGCCAGCAGCTTAGGCAAAGGGGCAGTTCGTGAGCAGTTCTTC. The V call is TRBV13, the J call TRBJ2-1; D possibly corresponds to TRBD1 (5 bases). V was pared by 0 bases and J by 9 bases, with 15 bases between. Germline-derived CDR1 and CDR2 are PRHDT and FYEKMQ (reference sequence). The CDR3 has 15 residues. The variable domain in full, completed from reference TRBV13 and TRBJ2-1, reads AAGVIQSPRHLIKEKRETATLKCYPIPRHDTVYWYQQGPGQDPQFLISFYEKMQSDKGSIPDRFSAQQFSDYHSELNMSSLELGDSALYFCASSLGKGAVREQFFGPGTRLTVL.